A selection of T cell receptor beta chains follows, all from one sample in a study of blood T cells in healthy people across ages. TCRdb processed the 5' RACE reads anew with MiXCR; each CDR3 protein has one entry. Of about 800,000 distinct CDR3 sequences in the sample, more than 20% were seen once. The data were also submitted as part of a second study, on T cells of mothers and their children.

Sequencing was done on a sample of blood. These receptors were collected from a boy under 18 in good health. The CDR3 runs from the conserved cysteine through the conserved F or W. A D gene is named only where the DNA matches it firmly. Size values are once, few and many counts, or a class for expanded clones, and some rows have none.

J | length | V | size | D | DNA | CDR3
TRBJ1-4 | 15 | TRBV5-1 | once | TRBD1 | TGCGCCAGCAGCGCGCCGGGACAGGCGGATGAAAAACTGTTTTTT | CASSAPGQADEKLFF
TRBJ2-3 | 19 | TRBV7-2 | - | TRBD1 | TGTGCCAGCAGCTTAGTTGTGTTCCGGGGACAGGGTAGCACAGATACGCAGTATTTT | CASSLVVFRGQGSTDTQYF
TRBJ2-3 | 13 | TRBV20-1 | - | - | TGCAGTGCTAGAGCACAGATCACAGATACGCAGTATTTT | CSARAQITDTQYF
TRBJ2-5 | 14 | TRBV20-1 | few | - | TGCAGTGCTAGAGAAACACGGAAACAAGAGACCCAGTACTTC | CSARETRKQETQYF
TRBJ1-6 | 16 | TRBV2 | - | TRBD1 | TGTGCCAGCAGTCCACGACAGGGCGTGGGGAATTCACCCCTCCACTTT | CASSPRQGVGNSPLHF
TRBJ1-2 | 13 | TRBV3-1 | - | - | TGTGCCAGCAGACCCCCGGGAGGCTATGGCTACACCTTC | CASRPPGGYGYTF
TRBJ2-4 | 14 | TRBV4-3 | - | - | TGCGCCAGCAGCCAAGATATTAGCAGGAACATTCAGTACTTC | CASSQDISRNIQYF
TRBJ2-5 | 16 | TRBV6-5 | - | TRBD2 | TGTGCCAGCCGGGGTTTCGGCGGGAGGGGTGAAGAGACCCAGTACTTC | CASRGFGGRGEETQYF
TRBJ2-7 | 14 | TRBV9 | few | TRBD1 | TGTGCCAGCAGCCCAGGACAGGGTTGGGGCGAGCAGTACTTC | CASSPGQGWGEQYF
TRBJ1-3 | 16 | TRBV4-3 | - | - | TGCGCCAGCAGCCGGCAGAGCCTTTATTCTGGAAACACCATATATTTT | CASSRQSLYSGNTIYF
TRBJ1-2 | 14 | TRBV20-1 | - | - | TGCAGTGCTACTAAAGACAAGACTAACTATGGCTACATCTTC | CSATKDKTNYGYIF
TRBJ2-7 | 13 | TRBV7-8 | many | - | TGTGCCAGCAGCTTAGAGGGGTTCCACGAGCAGTACTTC | CASSLEGFHEQYF
TRBJ1-2 | 15 | TRBV5-4 | - | - | TGTGCCAGCAGCTTGGGCACAGGCGCTGAGGGGGGCTACACCTTC | CASSLGTGAEGGYTF
TRBJ1-4 | 16 | TRBV14 | - | - | TGTGCCAGCAGCCAAGCCGGGACTAGGGTCTGGAAAAAACTGTTTTTT | CASSQAGTRVWKKLFF
TRBJ2-7 | 14 | TRBV28 | - | TRBD2 | TGTGCCAGCAGGACGTCCGGGACTAACTACGAGCAGTACTTC | CASRTSGTNYEQYF
TRBJ2-3 | 14 | TRBV29-1 | - | - | TGCAGCGTTGAGGCTAGAAGCGGCACAGATACGCAGTATTTT | CSVEARSGTDTQYF
TRBJ2-7 | 14 | TRBV6-5 | once | - | TGTGCCAGCAGGGAACGCCAGGGATGGGCAGGGCAGTACTTC | CASRERQGWAGQYF
TRBJ2-1 | 14 | TRBV7-9 | few | - | TGTGCCAGCAGCCTACACGATAGGCTAAATGAGCAGTTCTTC | CASSLHDRLNEQFF
TRBJ2-7 | 15 | TRBV7-2 | - | TRBD2 | TGTGCCACCCAACCCCGGGCGGGGGGCTCCTACGAGCAGTACTTC | CATQPRAGGSYEQYF
TRBJ2-5 | 15 | TRBV28 | few | TRBD1 | TGTGCCAGCAGTTTTTGGGACAGGAGCCAAGAGACCCAGTACTTC | CASSFWDRSQETQYF
TRBJ2-2 | 13 | TRBV29-1 | few | - | TGCAGCGTAGGACTACCGAACACCGGGGAGCTGTTTTTT | CSVGLPNTGELFF
TRBJ2-1 | 12 | TRBV6-6 | - | - | TGTGCCAGCAGCCCCGGGGAGAATGAGCAGTTCTTC | CASSPGENEQFF
TRBJ2-5 | 16 | TRBV7-9 | few | TRBD1 | TGTGCCAGCAGCGCATCTAGACAGGGCCTTGGGGAGACCCAGTACTTC | CASSASRQGLGETQYF
TRBJ1-4 | 15 | TRBV14 | few | - | TGTGCCAGCAGCCACAACAGGGCTACTAATGAAAAACTGCTTTTT | CASSHNRATNEKLLF
TRBJ1-2 | 13 | TRBV27 | few | - | TGTGCCAGCAGTTTATGGGCAGACTATGGCTATACCTTC | CASSLWADYGYTF
TRBJ2-3 | 15 | TRBV27 | - | - | TGTGCCAGCAGTTTAGTGGGCTGGGTAGGAGATACGCAGTATTTT | CASSLVGWVGDTQYF
TRBJ1-1 | 14 | TRBV12-3/TRBV12-4 | - | TRBD1 | TGTGCCAGCAGTTTGACAGGGATGTACGATGAATCTTTCTTT | CASSLTGMYDESFF
TRBJ1-2 | 13 | TRBV7-8 | few | TRBD1 | TGTGCCAGCGCTCGGGACAGTAACTATGGCTACACCTTC | CASARDSNYGYTF
TRBJ2-7 | 13 | TRBV20-1 | few | - | TGCAGTGTAGTACAGCCGAGCTCCTACGAGCAGTACTTC | CSVVQPSSYEQYF
TRBJ2-1 | 16 | TRBV6-2/TRBV6-3 | many | TRBD2 | TGTGCCAGCAGTTACCCTAGCGGTAGCTCCTACAATGAGCAGTTCTTC | CASSYPSGSSYNEQFF
TRBJ2-7 | 13 | TRBV5-1 | - | - | TGCGCCAGCAGCGCGGACAGCTTCTACGAGCAGTACTTC | CASSADSFYEQYF
TRBJ2-3 | 12 | TRBV11-2 | - | - | TGTGCCAGTGGGGGGGGCAGAGATACGCAGTATTTT | CASGGGRDTQYF
TRBJ2-5 | 19 | TRBV28 | once | TRBD2 | TGTGCCAGCCATTGGGGTCGCGGGGGAGTCGTGGTCGGGCAAGAGACCCAGTACTTC | CASHWGRGGVVVGQETQYF
TRBJ1-3 | 16 | TRBV9 | few | - | TGTGCCAGCAGCGTTCAGGGCCGACTCTCTGGAAACACCATATATTTT | CASSVQGRLSGNTIYF
TRBJ1-1 | 13 | TRBV15 | - | - | TGTGCCACCAGCGCAGGGGTGAACACTGAAGCTTTCTTT | CATSAGVNTEAFF
TRBJ2-7 | 13 | TRBV20-1 | few | - | TGCAGTGCTTTGTCGCCCCGGTCCTACGAGCAGTACTTC | CSALSPRSYEQYF
TRBJ1-5 | 16 | TRBV19 | - | - | TGTGCCAGTAGTATGGGGGTGGGCTATAGCAATCAGCCCCAGCATTTT | CASSMGVGYSNQPQHF
TRBJ1-1 | 15 | TRBV7-9 | - | - | TGTGCCAGCAGCCCAGGGGCGGAGATGAACACTGAAGCTTTCTTT | CASSPGAEMNTEAFF
TRBJ2-2 | 14 | TRBV6-1 | once | TRBD2 | TGTGCCAGCAGTGATGGGGAGGGAACCGGGGAGCTGTTTTTT | CASSDGEGTGELFF
TRBJ2-5 | 15 | TRBV2 | - | TRBD2 | TGTGCCAGCAGTGAAGGACAGCGGGGTGGAGAGACCCAGTACTTC | CASSEGQRGGETQYF
TRBJ2-5 | 18 | TRBV14 | - | TRBD2 | TGTGCCAGCAGCCAAAGATTAATCAGCGGGAGTCCAGTAGAGACCCAGTACTTC | CASSQRLISGSPVETQYF
TRBJ2-5 | 14 | TRBV4-3 | - | - | TGCGCCAGCAGCCAAGATCTGGGGAAAGAGACCCAGTACTTC | CASSQDLGKETQYF
TRBJ1-4 | 19 | TRBV20-1 | - | TRBD1 | TGCAGTGCTAGATTTCCAGGACAGGGGGGACGGTTGGATAATGAAAAACTGTTTTTT | CSARFPGQGGRLDNEKLFF
TRBJ2-7 | 13 | TRBV2 | - | - | TGTGCCAGCAGTATGTATATGGGGCCGGAGCAGTACTTC | CASSMYMGPEQYF
TRBJ1-6 | 13 | TRBV7-8 | - | - | TGTGCCAGCAGACGGGTTTTAAATTCACCCCTCCACTTT | CASRRVLNSPLHF
TRBJ2-3 | 12 | TRBV12-3/TRBV12-4 | - | - | TGTGCCAGCAGATCCCTCACAGATACGGAGTATTTT | CASRSLTDTEYF
TRBJ2-3 | 15 | TRBV3-1 | few | - | TGTGCCAGCAGCCAAGACCCCTCGGGGGAGTATACGCAGTATTTT | CASSQDPSGEYTQYF
TRBJ2-5 | 13 | TRBV28 | few | - | TGTGCCAGCAGGGAAACCCCTTATGAGACCCAGTACTTC | CASRETPYETQYF
TRBJ1-5 | 13 | TRBV7-2 | few | - | TGTGCCAGCAGCCAGCATAGCAATCAGCCCCAGCATTTT | CASSQHSNQPQHF
TRBJ2-7 | 15 | TRBV18 | few | TRBD1 | TGTGCCAGCTCAAAAGGACAGGGGGAGACCTACGAGCAGTACTTC | CASSKGQGETYEQYF
TRBJ2-7 | 13 | TRBV19 | few | - | TGTGCCAGTAGTCCAAACACAGGCTACGAGCAGTACTTC | CASSPNTGYEQYF
TRBJ1-2 | 14 | TRBV10-3 | few | - | TGTGCCATCAGTGAGTCAGGAGACTTATATGGCTACACCTTC | CAISESGDLYGYTF
TRBJ2-5 | 14 | TRBV19 | few | TRBD1 | TGTGCCAGTAGTCTGGACAGGATGCAAGAGACCCAGTACTTC | CASSLDRMQETQYF